The clone carrying this T cell receptor (beta chain) was observed once. The antigen remains unidentified. The protocol was immunoSEQ multiplex PCR, while the TCRdb copy is restricted to in-frame clones and leaves out a portion. The sample contains around 620,000 clones, around 95% of which appear only once. The data originate from a study of shared clonotypes between healthy human individuals. As for the study in general: A few men and a couple of women, aged 18 to 49, were donors.

The CDR3 length is 14 residues. Germline V gives CDR1 MDHEN, CDR2 SYDVKM. Trimming cost V 6 bases and J 3 bases; bases outside gene matches: 7. CD45RO-negative cells were positively selected for CCR7, leaving out terminally differentiated effector memory CD45RA+ cells. General observations from the study: Sorted-subset sequencing was shown by rarefaction to be incomplete despite large depth.

Sequencing was done on a sample of naive CD8+ T cells sorted from blood. The sequence was collected from a woman aged 25 to 39 in good health. The chain carries TRBV28 and TRBJ2-7; the match to TRBD2 covers 8 bases. CDR3 coding DNA: TGTGCCAGCAGCGGGGGGGCTAGCATCTACGAGCAGTACTTC. Its translation: CASSGGASIYEQYF.